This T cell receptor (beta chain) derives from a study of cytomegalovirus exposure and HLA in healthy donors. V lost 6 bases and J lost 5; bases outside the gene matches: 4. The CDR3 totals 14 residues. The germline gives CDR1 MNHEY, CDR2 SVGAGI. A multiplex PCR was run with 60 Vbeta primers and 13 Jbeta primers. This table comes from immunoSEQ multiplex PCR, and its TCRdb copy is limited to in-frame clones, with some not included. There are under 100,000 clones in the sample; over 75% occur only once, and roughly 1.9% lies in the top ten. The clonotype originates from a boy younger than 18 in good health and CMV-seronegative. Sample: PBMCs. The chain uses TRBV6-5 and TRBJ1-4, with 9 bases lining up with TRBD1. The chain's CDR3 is CASRGGTGNEKLFF. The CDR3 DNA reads TGTGCCAGCAGGGGGGGGACAGGGAATGAAAAACTGTTTTTT.